A single sample is the source of the 20 T cell receptor beta chains below, sequenced in a study of Graves' ophthalmopathy and Graves' hyperthyroidism. The authors amplified TCR beta CDR3 regions from RNA transcripts. HTBI primers primed a first-round RT-PCR, and a second-round multiplex PCR followed. TCRdb re-analysed the multiplex PCR reads in MiXCR, keeping a single row per CDR3 protein. The sample shows almost 750,000 distinct CDR3 sequences, 40% of them seen only once. Sequences were obtained from peripheral blood. These receptors originate from an adult man with Graves' ophthalmopathy.

At least ten counts were recorded for this clonotype. The chain joins TRBV7-9 to TRBJ1-2, with 7 bases lining up with TRBD1. The CDR3 spans 14 residues. V shed 5 bases, J shed 3 bases, and the junction held 6 bases outside the gene matches. CDR1 and CDR2 from the germline V gene are SEHNR and FQNEAQ (reference sequence). CDR3 sequence reads: CASSLTGTDYGYTF. CDR3 bases: TGTGCCAGCAGCCTGACCGGGACAGACTATGGCTACACCTTC.

The chain combines TRBV4-2 with TRBJ2-7; D assignment may be TRBD1 or TRBD2 (5 bases each). The CDR3 has 11 amino acids. The V gene's germline CDR1 is LGHNA and CDR2 YNFKEQ. CDR3 in DNA: TGTGAGAGCTTTGGGGGCTACGAGCAGTACTTC. It is translated as CESFGGYEQYF.

This clonotype has a single count. A much bigger clone sits one base away, suggesting this may be a read error. The V call is TRBV2, the J call TRBJ2-7; maybe TRBD1 (6 bases). V lost 8 bases and J 4 bases, leaving 18 bases between the germline ends. The CDR3 contains 14 residues. CDR1 is SNHLY, CDR2 FYNNEI, per germline. The CDR3 loop is CASHLTGLDYEQYF. The DNA of the CDR3 is TGTGCCAGCCACCTGACAGGTTTGGATTACGAGCAGTACTTC.

This clonotype was detected only a few times. The rearrangement joins TRBV25-1 to TRBJ2-2; no reliable D call. Germline V gene sequence: CDR1 MGHDK, CDR2 SYGVNS. V shed 7 bases and J shed 8 bases, with 23 bases lying between them. This CDR3 has 16 amino acids. The CDR3 protein is CASTHLLSTLPGELFF. As DNA, the CDR3 is TGTGCCAGCACCCACCTTTTGTCGACCCTCCCGGGGGAGCTGTTTTTT.

In regard to this clonotype: A clone one base away is much larger, so this may be a read error. The chain has TRBV7-9 and TRBJ2-7; D is unresolved. Germline lookup yields CDR1 SEHNR and CDR2 FQNEAQ (reference sequence). Trimming took off 5 bases at V and 0 bases at J, with 11 bases between the two ends. This CDR3 has 14 amino acids. The CDR3 DNA reads as TGTGCCAGCAGCCAGGACCAGAGCTCCTACGAGCAGTACTTC. Translating it yields CASSQDQSSYEQYF.

V usage is TRBV7-9 and J usage is TRBJ1-1; D may be TRBD1 (5 bases). Germline lookup yields CDR1 SEHNR and CDR2 FQNEAQ (reference sequence). The CDR3 consists of 14 residues. V lost 3 bases and J 7 bases, leaving 15 bases between the germline ends. CDR3 in amino acids: CASSLAGRAREAFF. In DNA, the CDR3 is TGTGCCAGCAGCTTGGCCGGCAGGGCCCGTGAAGCTTTCTTT.

This clonotype was recorded many times. The gene calls are TRBV5-8 and TRBJ1-5; D unresolved. Germline V gene data show CDR1 as SGHTS and CDR2 as YDEGEE. Trimming stripped 5 bases from V and 6 bases from J, with 12 bases between. The CDR3 is made up of 13 amino acids. The CDR3: CASRQREGQPQHF. For the CDR3, the DNA is TGTGCCAGCAGGCAACGGGAGGGTCAGCCCCAGCATTTT. Full variable domain (outside the CDR3, taken from reference TRBV5-8 and TRBJ1-5): EAGVTQSPTHLIKTRGQQATLRCSPISGHTSVYWYQQALGLGLQFLLWYDEGEERNRGNFPPRFSGRQFPNYSSELNVNALELEDSALYLCASRQREGQPQHFGDGTRLSIL.

This clonotype was picked up a small number of times. The V and J genes are TRBV4-2 and TRBJ2-5; 9 nucleotides line up with TRBD1. CDR3 length equals 14 residues. Germline V CDR1 and CDR2: LGHNA, YNFKEQ. Trimming at V came to 7 bases and at J to 5 bases, leaving 8 bases not matched to a gene. The CDR3 is CASTPDRGGETQYF. The CDR3 nucleotides read TGTGCCAGCACTCCGGACAGGGGCGGGGAGACCCAGTACTTC.

The table lists this clonotype with a few counts. The chain carries TRBV9 and TRBJ1-1; D possibly corresponds to TRBD1 (5 bases). V lost 4 bases and J 10 bases, leaving 17 bases between the germline ends. This CDR3 has 13 residues. The germline CDR1 and CDR2 sequences are SGDLS and YYNGEE. The CDR3 bases are TGTGCCAGCAGCCAAGACCGGGGGGTCGCAGCTTTCTTT. It specifies CASSQDRGVAAFF.

This clonotype was seen many times. The chain couples TRBV5-1 to TRBJ2-5; D is possibly TRBD1 (5 bases). V was cut by 5 bases and J by 1 base, with 12 bases left in between. The CDR3 consists of 14 residues. Germline assignment: CDR1 SGHRS and CDR2 YFSETQ. In DNA, the CDR3 is TGCGCCAGCAGTGGCAGGGATACCCAAGAGACCCAGTACTTC. It is translated as CASSGRDTQETQYF.

This clonotype was seen a few times. This sequence joins TRBV25-1 and TRBJ2-7; possible D gene TRBD1, 7 bases. The germline V gene encodes CDR1 MGHDK and CDR2 SYGVNS. The V gene lost 4 bases and the J gene lost 12 bases, with 22 bases spanning the gap. The CDR3 sequence is 14 residues long. DNA of the CDR3: TGTGCCAGCAGTGCCCCTCCAGGGGGGCCCGGGTTGTACTTC. It translates to CASSAPPGGPGLYF.

This clonotype was observed a single time. This sequence may be a read error, since a much larger clone differs from it by one base. The genes are TRBV24-1 and TRBJ2-5; D is unclear. Per the germline V gene, CDR1 is KGHDR and CDR2 is SFDVKD. The CDR3 covers 14 residues. This CDR3 is CATSDSRRQEAQYF. The CDR3 DNA reads as TGTGCCACCAGTGATTCACGCAGGCAAGAGGCCCAGTACTTC.

The chain combines TRBV9 with TRBJ2-5; 7 bases line up with TRBD1. Germline V gene lookup returns CDR1 SGDLS and CDR2 YYNGEE. The CDR3 runs to 15 residues. J lost 2 bases, V lost 3 bases, and 7 bases had no gene match. The CDR3 DNA follows: TGTGCCAGCAGCGATGACCAGGGGGTACAAGAGACCCAGTACTTC. Protein sequence: CASSDDQGVQETQYF. Based on the CDR3 plus reference TRBV9 and TRBJ2-5, the full variable domain is DSGVTQTPKHLITATGQRVTLRCSPRSGDLSVYWYQQSLDQGLQFLIQYYNGEERAKGNILERFSAQQFPDLHSELNLSSLELGDSALYFCASSDDQGVQETQYFGPGTRLLVL.

About this clonotype: It may be a read error: a sequence one base away is much more abundant. The chain has TRBV7-6 and TRBJ2-7, with D possibly being TRBD2 (5 bases). Germline values: CDR1 SGHVS, CDR2 FNYEAQ. Trimming left V 0 bases short and J 3 bases short, with 12 bases between. The CDR3 totals 15 residues. As DNA, the CDR3 is TGTGCCAGCAGCTTAGCCGGGGAAGCAGGCTACGAGCAGTACTTC. As protein: CASSLAGEAGYEQYF.

This clonotype was recorded many times. The V gene is TRBV14, the J gene TRBJ1-2; weak D call: TRBD1 (6 bases). CDR3 length: 14 amino acids. Trimming removed 5 bases from V and 7 bases from J, with 17 bases in between. Germline loops: CDR1 SGHDN, CDR2 FVKESK. In DNA form, the CDR3 reads TGTGCCAGCAGCACACGGACAGACCTGGGTGGCTACACCTTC. This gives the protein CASSTRTDLGGYTF.

The count of this clonotype is one. The rearrangement links TRBV24-1 to TRBJ1-2; D may be TRBD1 (6 bases). CDR3 length equals 16 residues. V gave up 2 bases and J gave up 3 bases, with 15 bases separating them. Germline CDR1 and CDR2: KGHDR and SFDVKD. CDR3 DNA sequence: TGTGCCACCAGTGATTCCGGGGCAGGGGCGCACTATGGCTACACCTTC. As protein: CATSDSGAGAHYGYTF.

CDR3 coding DNA: TGCAGTGCCGACCAGGGGACGACAATGAACACTGAAGCTTTCTTT. It specifies CSADQGTTMNTEAFF. The chain joins TRBV20-1 to TRBJ1-1; weak D call: TRBD1 (6 bases). Germline CDR1 and CDR2: DFQATT and SNEGSKA (reference sequence). The CDR3 has 15 amino acids. V was trimmed by 6 bases and J by 0 bases, leaving 17 bases between them.

Note on this clonotype: A junction boundary mismatches the germline segment, possibly from a read error. This chain connects TRBV5-1 to TRBJ2-3; no reliable D call. The CDR3 consists of 14 residues. Germline-derived CDR1 and CDR2 are SGHRS and YFSETQ. The CDR3 region has the DNA TGTGCCAGCAGCTTAAATCTAAAAAGGGATACGCAGTATTTT. Protein sequence: CASSLNLKRDTQYF. Together with reference TRBV5-1 and TRBJ2-3, the CDR3 gives the full variable domain: KAGVTQTPRYLIKTRGQQVTLSCSPISGHRSVSWYQQTPGQGLQFLFEYFSETQRNKGNFPGRFSGRQFSNSRSEMNVSTLELGDSALYLCASSLNLKRDTQYFGPGTRLTVL.

CDR3 region: CASGTGTTRGGELFF. CDR3 coding DNA: TGTGCCAGCGGAACCGGGACTACCCGGGGAGGGGAGCTGTTTTTT. V gene TRBV25-1 combines with J gene TRBJ2-2; 7 bases fit TRBD2. This CDR3 is 15 amino acids long. The V segment lost 8 bases and the J segment 8 bases; nucleotides outside the gene matches: 14. Germline values: CDR1 MGHDK, CDR2 SYGVNS. The full variable domain, its missing parts supplied by reference TRBV25-1 and TRBJ2-2, is EADIYQTPRYLVIGTGKKITLECSQTMGHDKMYWYQQDPGMELHLIHYSYGVNSTEKGDLSSESTVSRIRTEHFPLTLESARPSHTSQYLCASGTGTTRGGELFFGEGSRLTVL.

This clonotype occurred a few times. V gene TRBV7-2 combines with J gene TRBJ1-2; TRBD1 is a possible D gene (5 bases). V was pared by 7 bases and J by 8 bases, with 20 bases between. The CDR3 spans 14 residues. Looked up from germline, CDR1 is SGHTA and CDR2 is FQGNSA. The CDR3 here is CASNTGYGDPGYTF. For the CDR3, the DNA is TGTGCCAGCAACACAGGTTACGGGGACCCAGGCTACACCTTC. Looking up the rest from reference TRBV7-2 and TRBJ1-2 gives the full variable domain: GAGVSQSPSNKVTEKGKDVELRCDPISGHTALYWYRQSLGQGLEFLIYFQGNSAPDKSGLPSDRFSAERTGGSVSTLTIQRTQQEDSAVYLCASNTGYGDPGYTFGSGTRLTVV.